These 16 T cell receptor beta chains share one sample of origin, sequenced in a study of blood T cell repertoires in COVID-19. Clones were read by immunoSEQ multiplex PCR, and TCRdb kept only the in-frame ones, dropping some. The sample lists a few hundred thousand clones; more than 75% were seen once. The sample taken for sequencing was peripheral blood. These receptors all stem from a woman in her twenties or thirties who had recovered from COVID-19.

DNA for the CDR3: TGTGCCAGCAGTGAAGCTCGCGGGGGGGCCGGGGAGCTGTTTTTT. Its translation is CASSEARGGAGELFF. The J gene is TRBJ2-2, the V gene TRBV25-1, with 9 bases matching TRBD2. The V and J ends lost 2 bases and 6 bases, in that order; junction bases with no gene match: 4. In germline, CDR1 is MGHDK, CDR2 SYGVNS. The CDR3 is 15 residues long.

This clone appeared once. This chain uses TRBV5-8 with TRBJ2-1; TRBD1 might be the D (5 bases). CDR3 length: 15 amino acids. Germline CDR1 reads SGHTS; CDR2 reads YDEGEE. Trimming took off 2 bases at V and 0 bases at J, with 9 bases between the two ends. CDR3 region: CASSFNRISYNEQFF. The CDR3 DNA is TGTGCCAGCAGCTTTAACAGGATCTCCTACAATGAGCAGTTCTTC.

In this sample, this clone turned up once. The V gene is TRBV10-1, the J gene TRBJ2-7; TRBD1 agrees at 8 bases. CDR1 is WNHNN and CDR2 is SYGVQD in the germline V gene (reference sequence). The CDR3 sequence is 15 residues long. Germline trimming cut 3 bases from V and 2 bases from J; bases unmatched to any gene: 6. The CDR3 DNA reads as TGCGCCAGCAGTGAAGGACAGGGTCTTACCTACGAGCAGTACTTC. The encoded protein is CASSEGQGLTYEQYF.

The sample holds one count of this clone. The chain links TRBV11-3 to TRBJ2-2; no definite D call. The CDR3 spans 14 residues. Per germline, CDR1 SGHNT and CDR2 YENEEA. The V end was cut by 0 bases, the J end by 5 bases, with 7 bases between. The CDR3 here is CASSLDPRTGELFF. In nucleotides, the CDR3 is TGTGCCAGCAGCTTAGATCCCCGGACCGGGGAGCTGTTTTTT.

The chain employs TRBV6-5 and TRBJ2-1; the D gene is possibly TRBD1 (6 bases). The germline CDR1 and CDR2 sequences are MNHEY and SVGAGI. This CDR3 region has 14 residues. Trimming cost V 6 bases and J 5 bases, with 14 bases left between them. CDR3 sequence reads: CASRPGQTDNEQFF. As DNA, the CDR3 is TGTGCCAGCAGGCCCGGACAGACGGACAATGAGCAGTTCTTC.

Worth noting for this clone: This CDR3 is also generated by other DNA sequences in the sample. This CDR3 is CASSPQGQANYGYTF. The DNA for the CDR3 is TGTGCCAGCAGCCCGCAAGGACAGGCTAACTATGGCTACACCTTC. The gene calls are TRBV7-2 and TRBJ1-2; 7 bases align to TRBD1. The V and J ends lost 5 bases and 0 bases, in that order; junction bases with no gene match: 6. CDR1 SGHTA and CDR2 FQGNSA come from the germline V gene. This CDR3 has 15 residues. The full variable domain, rest sourced from reference TRBV7-2 and TRBJ1-2, is GAGVSQSPSNKVTEKGKDVELRCDPISGHTALYWYRQSLGQGLEFLIYFQGNSAPDKSGLPSDRFSAERTGGSVSTLTIQRTQQEDSAVYLCASSPQGQANYGYTFGSGTRLTVV.

V usage is TRBV29-1 and J usage is TRBJ1-3, with a weak D call TRBD1 (5 bases). V dropped 7 bases and J dropped 3 bases, with 10 bases sitting between them. CDR3 length: 12 residues. Germline V CDR1 and CDR2: SQVTM, ANQGSEA. The CDR3 nucleotides read TGCAGCGGAAGGGGATATGGAAACACCATATATTTT. Translating it yields CSGRGYGNTIYF.

V is TRBV19 and J is TRBJ1-1, with no clear D. Trimming took 2 bases from V and 1 from J, leaving 8 bases between them. Germline assignment: CDR1 LNHDA and CDR2 SQIVND (reference sequence). CDR3 size: 14 residues. CDR3 nucleotide sequence: TGTGCCAGTAGTATACGGCAGGAGAACACTGAAGCTTTCTTT. This translates into CASSIRQENTEAFF.

This sequence joins TRBV5-6 and TRBJ1-5; D is undetermined. V shed 5 bases and J shed 6 bases, with 18 bases lying between them. CDR1 and CDR2 from the germline V gene are SGHDT and YYEEEE. The CDR3 is 15 residues long. The DNA for the CDR3 is TGTGCCAGCAGAGACGGTCCGAGACGGGGTCAGCCCCAGCATTTT. This codes for CASRDGPRRGQPQHF. The full variable domain, with the rest looked up from reference TRBV5-6 and TRBJ1-5, is DAGVTQSPTHLIKTRGQQVTLRCSPKSGHDTVSWYQQALGQGPQFIFQYYEEEERQRGNFPDRFSGHQFPNYSSELNVNALLLGDSALYLCASRDGPRRGQPQHFGDGTRLSIL.

In its sample, this clone was seen once. The genes are TRBV5-4 and TRBJ2-5; 11 bases are shared with TRBD2. This CDR3 is built from 15 residues. J lost 5 bases, V lost 1 base, and 4 bases had no gene match. Germline CDR1 and CDR2: SGHNT and YYREEE (reference sequence). CDR3 region: CASSLPSGGQETQYF. In DNA, the CDR3 is TGTGCCAGCAGCTTGCCTAGCGGGGGGCAGGAGACCCAGTACTTC.

This clone appeared a few times. The rearrangement joins TRBV10-3 to TRBJ1-1; TRBD1 matches 7 bases. Germline CDR1 reads ENHRY; CDR2 reads SYGVKD. There are 13 residues in the CDR3. The V and J ends lost 9 bases and 8 bases, in that order; junction bases with no gene match: 12. The CDR3 nucleotides read TGTGCCATACGACAGGGAATGGTCGGGGAAGCTTTCTTT. Amino acids: CAIRQGMVGEAFF.

This clone was seen a few times. The rearrangement joins TRBV9 to TRBJ1-6, with a weak D call TRBD1 (5 bases). V shed 0 bases and J shed 7 bases, with 8 bases lying between them. Germline CDR1 reads SGDLS; CDR2 reads YYNGEE. This CDR3 has 14 amino acids. CDR3 protein: CASSVEGYNSPLHF. As DNA, the CDR3 is TGTGCCAGCAGCGTAGAGGGGTACAATTCACCCCTCCACTTT.

This clone was counted once. The chain couples TRBV10-3 to TRBJ1-2, with TRBD1 matching 11 bases. Germline V gene lookup returns CDR1 ENHRY and CDR2 SYGVKD. Unmatched junction bases numbered 6, after V lost 9 bases and J lost 3 bases. The CDR3 totals 14 residues. The CDR3 is CAIPGTGGHYGYTF. As DNA, the CDR3 is TGTGCCATACCTGGGACAGGGGGGCACTATGGCTACACCTTC.

V usage is TRBV5-6 and J usage is TRBJ2-7, with 10 bases matching TRBD1. CDR1 is SGHDT, CDR2 YYEEEE, per germline. The CDR3 is 15 residues long. The junction had 4 bases not matched to a gene; V was cut back by 0 bases and J by 4 bases. This CDR3 reads CASSLVDRGLYEQYF. The CDR3 DNA reads as TGTGCCAGCAGCTTGGTGGACAGGGGGTTATACGAGCAGTACTTC.

The gene calls are TRBV3-1 (or the pseudogene TRBV3-2) and TRBJ1-2; D possibly corresponds to TRBD1 (6 bases). The CDR3 is 15 residues long. Between the trimmed V and J ends, which lost 0 bases and 4 bases, there was a span of 12 bases. CDR1 LGHDT and CDR2 YNNKEL come from the germline V gene (reference sequence). The CDR3 loop is CASSQDIGQLYGYTF. As DNA, the CDR3 is TGTGCCAGCAGCCAAGATATCGGACAGCTCTATGGCTACACCTTC.

This rearrangement joins TRBV18 to TRBJ1-1; TRBD1 matches at 8 bases. V was pared by 4 bases and J by 4 bases, with 20 bases of the junction left unmatched. Germline CDR1 KGHSH, CDR2 LQKENI. This CDR3 region has 19 residues. CDR3: CASSLNQVAQGGKSTEAFF. In DNA form, the CDR3 reads TGTGCCAGCTCACTTAACCAGGTGGCACAGGGGGGAAAGAGCACTGAAGCTTTCTTT.